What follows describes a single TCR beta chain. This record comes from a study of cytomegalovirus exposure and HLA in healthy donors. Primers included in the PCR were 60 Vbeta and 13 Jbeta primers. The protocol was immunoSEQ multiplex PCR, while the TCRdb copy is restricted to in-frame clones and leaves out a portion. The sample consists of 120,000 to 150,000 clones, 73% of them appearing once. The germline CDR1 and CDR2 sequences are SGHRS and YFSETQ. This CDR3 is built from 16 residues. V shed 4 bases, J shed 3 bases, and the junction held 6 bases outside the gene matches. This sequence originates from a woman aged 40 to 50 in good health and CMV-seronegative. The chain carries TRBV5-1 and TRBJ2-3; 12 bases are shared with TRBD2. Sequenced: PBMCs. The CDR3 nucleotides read TGCGCCAGCAGCCCCGGACTAGCGGGGAAAACAGATACGCAGTATTTT. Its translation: CASSPGLAGKTDTQYF.